The TCR beta chain under discussion was sequenced for a study of Ad26.COV2.S vaccination and SARS-CoV-2 variants. On the study more broadly: In the study, Ad26.COV2.S was injected intramuscularly once, or twice 56 days apart.

Notes on this clone: The antigen is unknown. A junction end diverges from the germline sequence, so it may reflect a read error.

Germline V gene data show CDR1 as SGHDT and CDR2 as YYEEEE. The length of the CDR3 is 14 residues. Using immunoSEQ multiplex PCR, the repertoire was profiled, and TCRdb retains in-frame clones only, with some absent. The sample lists about 450,000 clones; 89% were seen once. Treatment given: around 19 received Ad26.COV2.S at low or high dose, single or two shots; about 5 received placebo; per-sample allocation not given. Collection of samples fell on day 63 after the first vaccine or placebo injection. Donation came from an adult in Boston who was aged 18-55 years. Study-level results: Vaccinees showed greater spike-specific TCR breadth than placebo recipients.

V usage is TRBV5-6 and J usage is TRBJ1-2; D gene ambiguous. The input for sequencing was peripheral blood, taken in a trial of Ad26.COV2.S vaccine versus placebo. The receptor was derived from a person aged 18-60 years who received the Ad26.COV2.S COVID-19 vaccine or a placebo. CDR3: CASGLRDPDYGYTF. In DNA, the CDR3 is TGTGCCAGCGGCTTACGGGATCCGGACTATGGCTACACCTTC. The complete variable domain, with remaining parts taken from reference TRBV5-6 and TRBJ1-2, reads DAGVTQSPTHLIKTRGQQVTLRCSPKSGHDTVSWYQQALGQGPQFIFQYYEEEERQRGNFPDRFSGHQFPNYSSELNVNALLLGDSALYLCASGLRDPDYGYTFGSGTRLTVV.